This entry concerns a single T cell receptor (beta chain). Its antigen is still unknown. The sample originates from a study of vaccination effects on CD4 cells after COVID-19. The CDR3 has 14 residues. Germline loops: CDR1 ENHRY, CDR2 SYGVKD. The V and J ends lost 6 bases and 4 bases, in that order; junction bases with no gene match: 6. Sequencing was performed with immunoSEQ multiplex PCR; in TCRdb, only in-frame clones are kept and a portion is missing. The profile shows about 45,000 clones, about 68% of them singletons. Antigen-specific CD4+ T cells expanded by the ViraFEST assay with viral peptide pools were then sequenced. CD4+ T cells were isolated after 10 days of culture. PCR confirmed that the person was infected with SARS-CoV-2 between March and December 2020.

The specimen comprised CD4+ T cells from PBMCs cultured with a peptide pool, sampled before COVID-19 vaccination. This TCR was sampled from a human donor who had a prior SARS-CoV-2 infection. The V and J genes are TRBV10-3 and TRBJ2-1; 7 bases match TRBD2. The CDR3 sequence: CAIRAGERYNEQFF. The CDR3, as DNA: TGTGCCATCAGGGCGGGGGAAAGGTACAATGAGCAGTTCTTC.